This entry concerns a single T cell receptor beta chain. Original data processing: Estimates of nucleated cell counts were drawn from the amplification of reference gene primers. Assay used: immunoSEQ multiplex PCR; TCRdb lists only in-frame clones, some missing. V and J calls and clone size come straight from that table; D and trimming were deduced from the DNA. This table holds more than 40,000 clones, around 90% found once. This sample stems from a study of blood T cell repertoires in COVID-19. Study overall: From the United States, Italy and Spain came samples of acute and convalescent COVID-19.

This TCR was recovered from a man between 50 and 59 years old with active COVID-19. Sequenced sample: peripheral blood.

In DNA form, the CDR3 reads TGTGCCAGCCAGGGGGGCCGAAACACCGGGGAGCTGTTTTTT. This gives the protein CASQGGRNTGELFF. The V call is TRBV2, the J call TRBJ2-2, with D tentatively TRBD1 (7 bases). From germline, CDR1 is SNHLY and CDR2 FYNNEI. Trimming took off 8 bases at V and 2 bases at J, with 12 bases between the two ends. CDR3 length: 14 amino acids.